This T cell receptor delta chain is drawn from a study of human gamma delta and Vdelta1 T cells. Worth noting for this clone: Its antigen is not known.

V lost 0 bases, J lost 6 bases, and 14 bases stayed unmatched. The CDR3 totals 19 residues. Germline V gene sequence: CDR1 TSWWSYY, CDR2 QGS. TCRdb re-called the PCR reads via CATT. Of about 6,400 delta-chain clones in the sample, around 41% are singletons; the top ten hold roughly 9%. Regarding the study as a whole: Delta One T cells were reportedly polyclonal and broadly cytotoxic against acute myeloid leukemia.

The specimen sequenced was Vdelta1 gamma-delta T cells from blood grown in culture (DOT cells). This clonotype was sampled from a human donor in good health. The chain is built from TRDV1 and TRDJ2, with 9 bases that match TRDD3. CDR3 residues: CALGELGRGGGIQAAQLFF. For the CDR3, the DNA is TGTGCTCTTGGGGAACTGGGACGTGGCGGGGGGATACAGGCAGCACAACTCTTCTTT.